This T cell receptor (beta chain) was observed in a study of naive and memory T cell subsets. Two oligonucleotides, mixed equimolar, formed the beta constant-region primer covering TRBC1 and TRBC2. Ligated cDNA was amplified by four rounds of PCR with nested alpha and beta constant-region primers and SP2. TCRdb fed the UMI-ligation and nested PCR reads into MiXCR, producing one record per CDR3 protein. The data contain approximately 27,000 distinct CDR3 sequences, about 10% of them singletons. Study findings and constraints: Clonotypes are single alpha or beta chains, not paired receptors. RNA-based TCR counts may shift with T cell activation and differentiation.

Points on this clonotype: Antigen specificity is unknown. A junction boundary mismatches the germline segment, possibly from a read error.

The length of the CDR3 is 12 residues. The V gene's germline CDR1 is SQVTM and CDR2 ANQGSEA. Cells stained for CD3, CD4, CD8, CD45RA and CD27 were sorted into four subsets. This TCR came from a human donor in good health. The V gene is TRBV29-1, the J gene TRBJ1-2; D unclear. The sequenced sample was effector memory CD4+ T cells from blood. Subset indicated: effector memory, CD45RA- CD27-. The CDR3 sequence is CGVEDSSGGYTF. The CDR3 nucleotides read TGCGGCGTTGAAGATTCTTCTGGGGGCTACACCTTC.